The 8 T cell receptor beta chains given below trace back to one sample, sequenced in a study of molecular identifiers for immune sequencing clone quantification. TCRdb recomputed calls from the PCR reads with MiXCR, one row per CDR3 protein. Of about 100,000 distinct CDR3 sequences in the sample, about 35% were seen once. The sequencing sample was made of naive CD8+ T cells from blood, with Jurkat cell RNA spiked in. Described subset: FACS-sorted CD8+CD4-CCR7+CD45RA+ naive T cells. The receptor source for this set is a human donor in good health. Some libraries in this study had Jurkat cell RNA spiked in.

This chain connects TRBV6-2 or TRBV6-3 to TRBJ2-3, with 10 bases fitting TRBD2. The junction had 4 bases not matched to a gene; V was cut back by 6 bases and J by 4 bases. There are 14 residues in the CDR3. Germline CDR1 reads MNHEY; CDR2 reads SVGEGT. CDR3 protein: CASSQAGGSDTQYF. As DNA, the CDR3 is TGTGCCAGCAGCCAAGCGGGAGGGTCAGATACGCAGTATTTT.

This clonotype was recorded a few times. The chain combines TRBV5-6 with TRBJ2-1, with 9 positions matching TRBD2. Looked up from germline, CDR1 is SGHDT and CDR2 is YYEEEE. J was trimmed by 11 bases and V by 4 bases; bases with no gene match: 10. The CDR3 spans 14 residues. The CDR3 bases are TGTGCCAGCAGCCCCTGGGGGCTAGCGGGGAAGCAGTTCTTC. Its translation is CASSPWGLAGKQFF.

The genes are TRBV27 and TRBJ2-2, with D unresolved. V gave up 3 bases and J gave up 9 bases, with 20 bases separating them. CDR1 and CDR2 from the germline V gene are MNHEY and SMNVEV (reference sequence). The CDR3 spans 16 residues. The CDR3, as DNA: TGTGCCAGCAGTTTTGGCGGAGAGTATAGGACCCGGGAGCTGTTTTTT. This codes for CASSFGGEYRTRELFF.

As to this clonotype: One end of the junction does not line up with germline, which may come from a read error. The chain carries TRBV28 and TRBJ2-3; D is unresolved. The germline V gene encodes CDR1 MDHEN and CDR2 SYDVKM. The CDR3 consists of 11 residues. The CDR3 DNA reads as TGTGCCAGCAGATTATCAGATACGCAGTATTTT. It is translated as CASRLSDTQYF. Full variable domain (rest looked up from reference TRBV28 and TRBJ2-3): DVKVTQSSRYLVKRTGEKVFLECVQDMDHENMFWYRQDPGLGLRLIYFSYDVKMKEKGDIPEGYSVSREKKERFSLILESASTNQTSMYLCASRLSDTQYFGPGTRLTVL.

The rearrangement links TRBV3-1 to TRBJ1-2; no firm D call. CDR1 and CDR2 (germline): LGHDT, YNNKEL (reference sequence). With 3 bases removed from V and 7 bases from J, the gap between germline ends came to 6 bases. The CDR3 contains 11 residues. The CDR3 loop is CASSHSTGYTF. DNA for the CDR3: TGTGCCAGCAGCCATAGTACTGGCTACACCTTC. The variable domain in full, with the rest retrieved from reference TRBV3-1 and TRBJ1-2, is DTAVSQTPKYLVTQMGNDKSIKCEQNLGHDTMYWYKQDSKKFLKIMFSYNNKELIINETVPNRFSPKSPDKAHLNLHINSLELGDSAVYFCASSHSTGYTFGSGTRLTVV.

The chain is built from TRBV21-1 and TRBJ2-2; the table's D call, TRBD1, has no DNA check behind it. TRBV21-1 is described as a pseudogene. The CDR3 runs 16 residues. CDR3 sequence: CASSKNPIQGGGELFF. For the CDR3, the DNA is TGTGCCAGCAGCAAGAATCCAATCCAGGGCGGAGGGGAGCTGTTTTTT.

About this clonotype itself: Given a much more abundant clone one base away, this may be a read error. This rearrangement joins TRBV20-1 to TRBJ2-7; D possibly uses TRBD1 or TRBD2 (5 bases each). Germline-derived CDR1 and CDR2 are DFQATT and SNEGSKA (reference sequence). The CDR3 extends over 13 amino acids. V shed 3 bases and J shed 2 bases, with 11 bases lying between them. The CDR3 DNA follows: TGCAGTGCTAGGGGGGACCACCCCTACGAGCAGTACTTC. Amino acids: CSARGDHPYEQYF.

The chain recombines TRBV4-2 with TRBJ2-2; D call uncertain. The V gene's germline CDR1 is LGHNA and CDR2 YNFKEQ. V gave up 4 bases and J gave up 6 bases, with 12 bases separating them. The CDR3 spans 14 residues. The CDR3 DNA sequence: TGTGCCAGCAGCCCTTTTAGTGGTCCCGGGGAGCTGTTTTTT. As protein: CASSPFSGPGELFF.